A selection of T cell receptor beta chains follows, all from one sample in a study of early T cells in non-severe SARS-CoV-2 infection. One entry per CDR3 protein results from TCRdb running MiXCR on the 5' RACE reads. The table shows approximately 80,000 distinct CDR3 sequences, with about 12% occurring only once. The specimen was whole blood. These receptors came from an adult who was a healthcare worker with PCR-confirmed SARS-CoV-2 infection or an uninfected control (not recorded which). CDR3s include the opening cysteine and the closing phenylalanine or tryptophan. D genes are given only for firm matches. Size values are once, few and many counts, or a class for expanded clones, and some rows have none.

J: TRBJ2-7; size: NA; D: TRBD2; V: TRBV5-8; DNA: TGTGCCAGCAGCCGCGGGACTAGCCCTTTCTTCTCCTACGAGCAGTACTTC; CDR3: CASSRGTSPFFSYEQYF
J: TRBJ2-3; size: many; D: NA; V: TRBV12-3/TRBV12-4; DNA: TGTGCCAGCAGTTCCCGTCCCGGGACTAGCACAGATACGCAGTATTTT; CDR3: CASSSRPGTSTDTQYF
J: TRBJ1-1; size: many; D: NA; V: TRBV7-9; DNA: TGTGCCAGCATTGAGGTGGAAGCTTTCTTT; CDR3: CASIEVEAFF
J: TRBJ2-1; size: many; D: NA; V: TRBV24-1; DNA: TGTGCCACCAGTGATCATACTAGCACGCCCTACAATGAGCAGTTCTTC; CDR3: CATSDHTSTPYNEQFF
J: TRBJ2-1; size: many; D: NA; V: TRBV3-1; DNA: TGTGCCAGCAGCTCCTCTCCCGCAGCGGGCCGGGAGCAGTTCTTC; CDR3: CASSSSPAAGREQFF
J: TRBJ2-3; size: NA; D: NA; V: TRBV14; DNA: TGTGCCAGCAGCCCCGGATTGTATACGCAGTATTTT; CDR3: CASSPGLYTQYF
J: TRBJ2-7; size: NA; D: NA; V: TRBV5-1; DNA: TGCGCCAGCCGCCTTGGGGGGGCTGGCTACGAGCAGTACTTC; CDR3: CASRLGGAGYEQYF
J: TRBJ2-5; size: few; D: NA; V: TRBV3-1; DNA: TGTGCCAGCAGCCAAGACGTGGGAGTGGGGACCCAGTACTTC; CDR3: CASSQDVGVGTQYF
J: TRBJ2-2; size: many; D: NA; V: TRBV27; DNA: TGTGCCAGCAGCAGGACGGAGAACACCGGGGAGCTGTTTTTT; CDR3: CASSRTENTGELFF
J: TRBJ2-3; size: many; D: TRBD1; V: TRBV9; DNA: TGTGCCAGCAGCGCACGAGGGACAGGCACAGATACGCAGTATTTT; CDR3: CASSARGTGTDTQYF
J: TRBJ1-6; size: few; D: NA; V: TRBV28; DNA: TGTGCCAGCAGTTTAAATGGGATGAACTCACCCCTCCACTTT; CDR3: CASSLNGMNSPLHF
J: TRBJ2-3; size: NA; D: TRBD2; V: TRBV4-2; DNA: TGTGCCAGCAGCCAAAGTCTCTCCGGGCTAGCGGGAGTATTAGATACGCAGTATTTT; CDR3: CASSQSLSGLAGVLDTQYF
J: TRBJ1-2; size: NA; D: NA; V: TRBV20-1; DNA: TGCAGTGCTAGAGATCCCAATAGAGCTAACTATGGCTACACCTTC; CDR3: CSARDPNRANYGYTF
J: TRBJ2-5; size: few; D: TRBD2; V: TRBV15; DNA: TGTGCCACCAGCTTAAGACTAGCGGGAGGGCCATTTGAGACCCAGTACTTC; CDR3: CATSLRLAGGPFETQYF
J: TRBJ2-1; size: few; D: TRBD2; V: TRBV10-2; DNA: TGCGCCAGTCGGCTTAGCGGGGGGTACAATGAGCAGTTCTTC; CDR3: CASRLSGGYNEQFF
J: TRBJ2-3; size: few; D: TRBD2; V: TRBV5-1; DNA: TGCGCCAGCAGCCCCATTAGCGGGAGTGCAGATACGCAGTATTTT; CDR3: CASSPISGSADTQYF
J: TRBJ2-2; size: few; D: NA; V: TRBV4-2; DNA: TGTGCCAGCAGCCCTTACACTAGCTCTGGGGAGCTGTTTTTT; CDR3: CASSPYTSSGELFF
J: TRBJ2-3; size: few; D: NA; V: TRBV27; DNA: TGTGCCAGCAGTTTGTCGGGGGACCGAACAGATACGCAGTATTTT; CDR3: CASSLSGDRTDTQYF
J: TRBJ2-4; size: NA; D: NA; V: TRBV7-6; DNA: TGTGCCAGCAGCTTAGGCGTTGGGGTAGCGGACATTCAGTACTTC; CDR3: CASSLGVGVADIQYF
J: TRBJ2-1; size: many; D: TRBD2; V: TRBV2; DNA: TGTGCCGGTCGAACAGCGGGAGAAAATGAGCAGTTCTTC; CDR3: CAGRTAGENEQFF
J: TRBJ2-7; size: NA; D: TRBD2; V: TRBV11-2; DNA: TGTGCCAGCAGCTTATCGACTAGCGGGAGGGCCGCTAATGAGCAGTACTTC; CDR3: CASSLSTSGRAANEQYF
J: TRBJ2-1; size: NA; D: NA; V: TRBV9; DNA: TGTGCCAGCAGCCCCCGAGGAGCGCAGTACAATGAGCAGTTCTTC; CDR3: CASSPRGAQYNEQFF
J: TRBJ2-1; size: NA; D: TRBD2; V: TRBV4-2; DNA: TGTGCCAGCAGCCAAGATAGGGGTCGACTAGCGGGAGATGAGCAGTTCTTC; CDR3: CASSQDRGRLAGDEQFF